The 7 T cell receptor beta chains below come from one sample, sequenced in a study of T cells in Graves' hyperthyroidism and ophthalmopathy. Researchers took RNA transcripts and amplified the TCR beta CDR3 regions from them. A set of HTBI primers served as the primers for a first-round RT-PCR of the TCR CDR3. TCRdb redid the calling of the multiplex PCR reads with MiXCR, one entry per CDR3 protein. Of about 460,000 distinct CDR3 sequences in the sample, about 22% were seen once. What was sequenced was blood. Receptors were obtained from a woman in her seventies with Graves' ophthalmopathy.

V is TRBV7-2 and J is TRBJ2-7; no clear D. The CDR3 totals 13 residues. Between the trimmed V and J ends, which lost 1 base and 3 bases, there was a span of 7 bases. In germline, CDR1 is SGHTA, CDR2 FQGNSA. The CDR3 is CASSLGAGYEQYF. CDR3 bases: TGTGCCAGCAGCTTAGGTGCCGGCTACGAGCAGTACTTC.

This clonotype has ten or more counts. CDR3 bases: TGTGCCAGCAGCGTTGACGTTGCGAACACTGAAGCTTTCTTT. Translating gives CASSVDVANTEAFF. The chain carries TRBV2 and TRBJ1-1; D is unclear. This CDR3 region has 14 residues. V lost 6 bases and J lost 1, with 12 bases in between. CDR1 SNHLY and CDR2 FYNNEI come from the germline V gene.

CDR3 region: CASSFISGKGEQYF. For the CDR3, the DNA is TGTGCCAGCAGCTTTATCAGCGGGAAAGGCGAGCAGTACTTC. The genes are TRBV5-6 and TRBJ2-7; 7 bases align to TRBD2. The CDR3 has 14 amino acids. Germline lookup yields CDR1 SGHDT and CDR2 YYEEEE. Germline trimming cut 2 bases from V and 6 bases from J; bases unmatched to any gene: 8.

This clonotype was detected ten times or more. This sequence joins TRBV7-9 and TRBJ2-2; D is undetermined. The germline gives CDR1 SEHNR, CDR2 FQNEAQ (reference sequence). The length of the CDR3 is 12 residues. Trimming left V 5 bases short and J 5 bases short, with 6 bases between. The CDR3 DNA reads TGTGCCAGCAGCGTAGAAACCGGGGAGCTGTTTTTT. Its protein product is CASSVETGELFF.

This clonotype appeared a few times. CDR3 sequence reads: CASSQDWRGSGEAFF. DNA of the CDR3: TGTGCCAGCAGCCAAGATTGGCGGGGGTCGGGGGAAGCTTTCTTT. The genes are TRBV3-1 and TRBJ1-1, with D perhaps matching TRBD1 (5 bases). Germline V gene sequence: CDR1 LGHDT, CDR2 YNNKEL (reference sequence). V lost 0 bases and J lost 8, with 16 bases in between. The length of the CDR3 is 15 residues.

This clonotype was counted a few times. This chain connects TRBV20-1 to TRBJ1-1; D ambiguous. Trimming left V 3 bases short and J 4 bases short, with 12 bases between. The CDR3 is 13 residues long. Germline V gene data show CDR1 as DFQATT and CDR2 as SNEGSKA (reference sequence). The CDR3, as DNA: TGCAGTGCTAGGAACTCCCTGGGCACTGAAGCTTTCTTT. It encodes CSARNSLGTEAFF.

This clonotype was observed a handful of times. This CDR3 reads CASLVAGQSYEQYF. CDR3 nucleotide sequence: TGTGCCAGCCTCGTAGCGGGACAATCCTACGAGCAGTACTTC. The rearrangement uses TRBV28 and TRBJ2-7; TRBD2 aligns across 8 bases. V dropped 8 bases and J dropped 1; count of bases not matched to a gene: 7. Looked up from germline, CDR1 is MDHEN and CDR2 is SYDVKM. This CDR3 is built from 14 residues.